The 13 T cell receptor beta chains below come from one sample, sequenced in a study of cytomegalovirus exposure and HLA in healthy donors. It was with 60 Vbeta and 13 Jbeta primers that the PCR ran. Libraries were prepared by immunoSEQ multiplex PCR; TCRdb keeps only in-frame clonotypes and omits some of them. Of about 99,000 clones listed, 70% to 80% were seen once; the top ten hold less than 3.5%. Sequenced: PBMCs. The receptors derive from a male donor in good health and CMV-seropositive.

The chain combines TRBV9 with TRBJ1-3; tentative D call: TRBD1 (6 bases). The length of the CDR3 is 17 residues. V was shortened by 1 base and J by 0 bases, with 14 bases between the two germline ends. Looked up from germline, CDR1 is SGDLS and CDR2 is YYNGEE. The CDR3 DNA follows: TGTGCCAGCAGCGTATTACCGGGACATGTCTCTGGAAACACCATATATTTT. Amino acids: CASSVLPGHVSGNTIYF.

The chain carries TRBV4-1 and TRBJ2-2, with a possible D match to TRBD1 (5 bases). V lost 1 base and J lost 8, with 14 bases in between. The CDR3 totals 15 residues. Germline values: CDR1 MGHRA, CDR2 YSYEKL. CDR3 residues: CASSQGGSLGGELFF. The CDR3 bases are TGCGCCAGCAGCCAAGGGGGCTCCCTTGGGGGGGAGCTGTTTTTT.

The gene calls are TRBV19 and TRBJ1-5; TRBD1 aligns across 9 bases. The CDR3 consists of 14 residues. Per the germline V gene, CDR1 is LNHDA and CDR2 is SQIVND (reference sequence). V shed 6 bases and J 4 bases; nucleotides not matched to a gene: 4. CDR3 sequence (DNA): TGTGCCAGTAGGCTAGGACAGGGGAATCAGCCCCAGCATTTT. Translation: CASRLGQGNQPQHF.

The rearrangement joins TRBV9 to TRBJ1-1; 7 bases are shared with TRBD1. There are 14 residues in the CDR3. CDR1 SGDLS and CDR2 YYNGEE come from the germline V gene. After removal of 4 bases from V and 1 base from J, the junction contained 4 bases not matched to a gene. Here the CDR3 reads CASSYGDRNTEAFF. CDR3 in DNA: TGTGCCAGCAGCTATGGGGACAGGAACACTGAAGCTTTCTTT.

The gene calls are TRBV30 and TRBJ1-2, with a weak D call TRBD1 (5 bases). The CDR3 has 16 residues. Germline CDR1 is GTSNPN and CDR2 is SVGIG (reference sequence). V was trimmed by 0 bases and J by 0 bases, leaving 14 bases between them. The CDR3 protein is CAWSVPGRGPNYGYTF. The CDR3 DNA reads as TGTGCCTGGAGTGTACCCGGAAGGGGTCCTAACTATGGCTACACCTTC.

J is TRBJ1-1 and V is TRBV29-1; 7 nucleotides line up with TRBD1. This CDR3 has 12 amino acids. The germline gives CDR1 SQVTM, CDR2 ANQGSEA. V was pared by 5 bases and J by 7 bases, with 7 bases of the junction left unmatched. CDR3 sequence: CSVCEGADEAFF. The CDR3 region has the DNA TGCAGCGTTTGTGAGGGGGCGGATGAAGCTTTCTTT.

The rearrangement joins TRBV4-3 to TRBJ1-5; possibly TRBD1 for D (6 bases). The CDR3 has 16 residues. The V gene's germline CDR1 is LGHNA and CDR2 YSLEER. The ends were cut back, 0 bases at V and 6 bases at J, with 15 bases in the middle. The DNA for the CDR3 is TGCGCCAGCAGCCAAGATGTCAGGGGAAGCGCTCAGCCCCAGCATTTT. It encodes CASSQDVRGSAQPQHF.

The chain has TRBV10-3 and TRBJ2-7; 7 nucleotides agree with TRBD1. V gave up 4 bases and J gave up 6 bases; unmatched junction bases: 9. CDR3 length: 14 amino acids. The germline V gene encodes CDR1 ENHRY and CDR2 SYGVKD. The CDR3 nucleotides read TGTGCCATCAGTGGTAGGGACAGTACCTTCGAGCAGTACTTC. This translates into CAISGRDSTFEQYF.

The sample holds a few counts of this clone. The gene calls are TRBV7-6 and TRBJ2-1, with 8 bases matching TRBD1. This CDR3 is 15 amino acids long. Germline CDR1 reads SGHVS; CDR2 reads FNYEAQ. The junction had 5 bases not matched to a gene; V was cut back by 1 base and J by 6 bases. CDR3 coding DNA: TGTGCCAGCAGCTTAGTCCAGGGGGCGCCCAATGAGCAGTTCTTC. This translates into CASSLVQGAPNEQFF. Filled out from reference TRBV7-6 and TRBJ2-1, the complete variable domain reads GAGVSQSPRYKVTKRGQDVALRCDPISGHVSLYWYRQALGQGPEFLTYFNYEAQQDKSGLPNDRFSAERPEGSISTLTIQRTEQRDSAMYRCASSLVQGAPNEQFFGPGTRLTVL.

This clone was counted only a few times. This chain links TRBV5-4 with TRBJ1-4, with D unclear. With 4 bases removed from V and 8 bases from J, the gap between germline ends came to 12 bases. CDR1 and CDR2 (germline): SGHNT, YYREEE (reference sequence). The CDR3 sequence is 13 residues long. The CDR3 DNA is TGTGCCAGCAGCCCGGGGAGCGACGAAAAACTGTTTTTT. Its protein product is CASSPGSDEKLFF.

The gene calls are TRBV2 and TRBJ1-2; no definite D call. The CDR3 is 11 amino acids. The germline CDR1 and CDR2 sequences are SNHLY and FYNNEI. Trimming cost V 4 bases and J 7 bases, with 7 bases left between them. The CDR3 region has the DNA TGTGCCAGCAGTGCCAGTGTTGGCTACACCTTC. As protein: CASSASVGYTF.

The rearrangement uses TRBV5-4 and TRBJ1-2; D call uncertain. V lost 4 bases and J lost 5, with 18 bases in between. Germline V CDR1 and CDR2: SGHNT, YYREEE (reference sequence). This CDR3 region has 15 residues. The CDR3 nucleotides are TGTGCCAGCAGCCTCGATCCGAAGGGCGGGTATGGCTACACCTTC. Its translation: CASSLDPKGGYGYTF.

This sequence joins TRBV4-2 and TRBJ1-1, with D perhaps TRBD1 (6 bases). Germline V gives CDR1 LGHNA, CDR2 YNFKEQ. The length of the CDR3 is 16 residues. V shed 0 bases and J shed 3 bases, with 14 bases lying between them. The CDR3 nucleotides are TGTGCCAGCAGCCAAGAAGGACAGCCGAAATACACTGAAGCTTTCTTT. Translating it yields CASSQEGQPKYTEAFF.